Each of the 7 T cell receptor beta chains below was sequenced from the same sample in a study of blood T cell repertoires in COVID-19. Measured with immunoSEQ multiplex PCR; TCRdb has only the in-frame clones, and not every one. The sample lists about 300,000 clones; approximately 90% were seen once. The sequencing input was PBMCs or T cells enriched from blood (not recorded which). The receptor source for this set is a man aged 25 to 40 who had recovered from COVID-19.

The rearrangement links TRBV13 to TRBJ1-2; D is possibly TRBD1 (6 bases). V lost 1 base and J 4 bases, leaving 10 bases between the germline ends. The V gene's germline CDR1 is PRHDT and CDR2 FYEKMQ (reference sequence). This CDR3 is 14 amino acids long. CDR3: CASSLVGGAYGYTF. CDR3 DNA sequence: TGTGCCAGCAGCTTAGTGGGGGGGGCCTATGGCTACACCTTC. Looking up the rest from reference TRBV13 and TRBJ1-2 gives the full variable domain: AAGVIQSPRHLIKEKRETATLKCYPIPRHDTVYWYQQGPGQDPQFLISFYEKMQSDKGSIPDRFSAQQFSDYHSELNMSSLELGDSALYFCASSLVGGAYGYTFGSGTRLTVV.

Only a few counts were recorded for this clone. The CDR3 protein is CATRGYYGYTF. CDR3 in DNA: TGTGCCACCCGAGGTTACTATGGCTACACCTTC. V is TRBV27 and J is TRBJ1-2; D is unresolved. The germline CDR1 and CDR2 sequences are MNHEY and SMNVEV (reference sequence). The CDR3 length is 11 residues. Trimming cost V 10 bases and J 3 bases, with 9 bases left between them.

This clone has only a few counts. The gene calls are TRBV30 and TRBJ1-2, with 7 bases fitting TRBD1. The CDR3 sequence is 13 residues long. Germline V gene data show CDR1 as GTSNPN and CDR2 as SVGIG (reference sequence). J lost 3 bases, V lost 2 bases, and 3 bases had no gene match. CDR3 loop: CAWSWDSDYGYTF. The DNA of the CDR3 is TGTGCCTGGAGTTGGGACAGCGACTATGGCTACACCTTC.

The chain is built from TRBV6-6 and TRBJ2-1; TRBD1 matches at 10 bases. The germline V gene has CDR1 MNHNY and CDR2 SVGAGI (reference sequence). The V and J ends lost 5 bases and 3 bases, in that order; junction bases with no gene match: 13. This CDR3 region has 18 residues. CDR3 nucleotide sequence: TGTGCCAGCAGTCAACACTCTGGGGGGACAGGGGTCTACAATGAGCAGTTCTTC. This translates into CASSQHSGGTGVYNEQFF.

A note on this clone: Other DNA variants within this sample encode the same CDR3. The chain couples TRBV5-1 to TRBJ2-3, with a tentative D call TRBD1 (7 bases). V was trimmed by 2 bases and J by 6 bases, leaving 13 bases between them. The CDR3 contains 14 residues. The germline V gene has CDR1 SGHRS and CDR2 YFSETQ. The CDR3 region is CASSFGGGIDTQYF. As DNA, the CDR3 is TGCGCCAGCAGCTTCGGAGGGGGCATCGATACGCAGTATTTT.

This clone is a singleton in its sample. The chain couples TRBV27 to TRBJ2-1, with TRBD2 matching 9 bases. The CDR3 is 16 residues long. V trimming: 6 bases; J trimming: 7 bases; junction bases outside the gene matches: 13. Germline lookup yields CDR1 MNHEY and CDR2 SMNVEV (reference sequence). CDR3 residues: CASSPRGLAITNEQFF. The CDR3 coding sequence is TGTGCCAGCAGCCCCCGGGGACTAGCAATAACGAATGAGCAGTTCTTC.

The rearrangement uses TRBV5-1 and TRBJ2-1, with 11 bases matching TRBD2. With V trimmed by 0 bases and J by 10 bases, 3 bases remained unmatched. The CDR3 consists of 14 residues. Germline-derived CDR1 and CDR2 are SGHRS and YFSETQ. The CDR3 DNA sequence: TGCGCCAGCAGCTTGGTTGGACTAGCGGGCGAGCAGTTCTTC. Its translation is CASSLVGLAGEQFF.